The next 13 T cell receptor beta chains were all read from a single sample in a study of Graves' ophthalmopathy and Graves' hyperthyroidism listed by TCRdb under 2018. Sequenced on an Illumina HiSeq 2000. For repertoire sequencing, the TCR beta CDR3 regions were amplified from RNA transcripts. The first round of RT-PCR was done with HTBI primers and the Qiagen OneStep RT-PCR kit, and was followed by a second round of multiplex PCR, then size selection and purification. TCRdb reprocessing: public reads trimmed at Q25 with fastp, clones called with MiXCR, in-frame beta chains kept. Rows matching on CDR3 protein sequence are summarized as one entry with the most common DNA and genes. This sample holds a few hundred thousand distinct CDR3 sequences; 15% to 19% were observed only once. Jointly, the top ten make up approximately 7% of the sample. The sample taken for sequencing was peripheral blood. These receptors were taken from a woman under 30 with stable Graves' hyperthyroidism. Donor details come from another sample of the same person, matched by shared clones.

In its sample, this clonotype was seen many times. The CDR3: CASSLVPGESSYEQYF. The CDR3 DNA reads as TGTGCCAGCAGCTTAGTCCCGGGGGAAAGCTCCTACGAGCAGTACTTC. This chain links TRBV7-2 with TRBJ2-7; the D gene is possibly TRBD2 (6 bases). Germline-derived CDR1 and CDR2 are SGHTA and FQGNSA. Trimming took 1 base from V and 0 from J, leaving 13 bases between them. The CDR3 extends over 16 amino acids.

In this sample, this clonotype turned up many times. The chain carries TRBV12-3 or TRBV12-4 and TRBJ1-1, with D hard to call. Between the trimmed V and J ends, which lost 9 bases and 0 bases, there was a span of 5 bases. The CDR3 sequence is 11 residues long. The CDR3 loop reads CASTMNTEAFF. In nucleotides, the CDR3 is TGTGCCAGTACAATGAACACTGAAGCTTTCTTT.

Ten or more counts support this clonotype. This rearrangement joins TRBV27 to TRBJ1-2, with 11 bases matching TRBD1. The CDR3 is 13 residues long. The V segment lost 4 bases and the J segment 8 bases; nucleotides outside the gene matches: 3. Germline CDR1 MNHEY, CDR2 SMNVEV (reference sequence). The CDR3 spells CASSWGQGDGYTF. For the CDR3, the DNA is TGTGCCAGCAGTTGGGGACAGGGGGACGGCTACACCTTC.

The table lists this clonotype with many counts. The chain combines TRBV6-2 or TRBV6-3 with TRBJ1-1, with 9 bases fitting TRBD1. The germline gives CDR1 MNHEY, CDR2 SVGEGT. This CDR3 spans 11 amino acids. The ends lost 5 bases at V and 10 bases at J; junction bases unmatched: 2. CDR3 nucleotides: TGTGCCAGCAGTGGGACAGGGCGAGCTTTCTTT. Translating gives CASSGTGRAFF.

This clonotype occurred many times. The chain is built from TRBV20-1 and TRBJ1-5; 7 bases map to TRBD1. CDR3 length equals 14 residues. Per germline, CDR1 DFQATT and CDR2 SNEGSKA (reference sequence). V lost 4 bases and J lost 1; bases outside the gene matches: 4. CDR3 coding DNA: TGCAGTGCTACCGGACAGGCAAGCAATCAGCCCCAGCATTTT. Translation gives CSATGQASNQPQHF.

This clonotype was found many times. For the CDR3, the DNA is TGTGCCAGCAGCGAGGGGGATGGGACGGGGATGGGCGGCTACACCTTC. Its translation is CASSEGDGTGMGGYTF. The chain uses TRBV9 and TRBJ1-2; D perhaps matches TRBD1 (6 bases). Germline V gene lookup returns CDR1 SGDLS and CDR2 YYNGEE. V lost 3 bases and J 8 bases, leaving 23 bases between the germline ends. This CDR3 has 16 amino acids.

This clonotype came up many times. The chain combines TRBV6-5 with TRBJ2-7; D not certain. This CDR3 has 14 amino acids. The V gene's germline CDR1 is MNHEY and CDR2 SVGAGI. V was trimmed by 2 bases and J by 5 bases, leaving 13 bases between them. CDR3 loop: CASSYVISYHEQYF. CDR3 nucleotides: TGTGCCAGCAGTTACGTGATTAGCTACCACGAGCAGTACTTC.

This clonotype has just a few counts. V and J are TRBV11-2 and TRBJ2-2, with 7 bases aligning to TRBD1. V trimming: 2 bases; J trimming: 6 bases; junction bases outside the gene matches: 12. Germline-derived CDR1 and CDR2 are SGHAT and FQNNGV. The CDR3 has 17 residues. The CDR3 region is CASSLSSGTVRSGELFF. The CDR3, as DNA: TGTGCCAGCAGCTTATCCTCCGGGACAGTACGCTCCGGGGAGCTGTTTTTT.

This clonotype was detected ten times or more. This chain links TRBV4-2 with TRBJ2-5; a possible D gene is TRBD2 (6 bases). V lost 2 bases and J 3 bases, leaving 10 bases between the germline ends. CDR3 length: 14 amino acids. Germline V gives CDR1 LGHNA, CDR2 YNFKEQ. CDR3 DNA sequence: TGTGCCAGCAGCCAAATCGGGGGAGAAGAGACCCAGTACTTC. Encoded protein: CASSQIGGEETQYF.

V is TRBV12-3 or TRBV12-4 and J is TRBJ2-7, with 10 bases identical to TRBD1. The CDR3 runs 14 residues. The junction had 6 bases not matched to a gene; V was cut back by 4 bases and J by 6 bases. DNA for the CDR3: TGTGCCAGCAGTTCCAGACAGGGGGCGGGCGAGCAGTACTTC. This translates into CASSSRQGAGEQYF.

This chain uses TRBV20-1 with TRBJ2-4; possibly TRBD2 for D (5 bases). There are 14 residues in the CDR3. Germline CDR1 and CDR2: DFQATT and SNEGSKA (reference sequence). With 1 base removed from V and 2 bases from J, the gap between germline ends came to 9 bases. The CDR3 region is CSARGAGTKNIQYF. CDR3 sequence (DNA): TGCAGTGCTAGAGGAGCCGGGACCAAAAACATTCAGTACTTC.

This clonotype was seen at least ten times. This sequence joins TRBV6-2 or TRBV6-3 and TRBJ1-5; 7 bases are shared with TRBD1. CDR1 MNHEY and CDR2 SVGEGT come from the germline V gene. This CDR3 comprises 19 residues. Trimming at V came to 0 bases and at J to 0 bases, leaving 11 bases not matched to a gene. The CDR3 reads CASSYSDRDYGYSNQPQHF. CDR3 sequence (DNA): TGTGCCAGCAGTTACTCTGACAGGGACTATGGCTATAGCAATCAGCCCCAGCATTTT.

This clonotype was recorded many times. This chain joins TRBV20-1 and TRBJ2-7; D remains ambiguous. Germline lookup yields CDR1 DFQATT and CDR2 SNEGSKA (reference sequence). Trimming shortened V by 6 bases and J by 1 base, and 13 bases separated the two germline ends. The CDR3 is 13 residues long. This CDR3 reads CSAVYVTSYEQYF. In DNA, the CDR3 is TGCAGTGCCGTATACGTGACTTCCTACGAGCAGTACTTC.